The 12 T cell receptor beta chains reported below all come from one sample, sequenced in a study of cytomegalovirus exposure and HLA in healthy donors. Amplification used 60 Vbeta primers and 13 Jbeta primers. Some clones are missing from TCRdb's copy, which holds only in-frame ones; the method was immunoSEQ multiplex PCR. Of about 180,000 clones in the sample, 82% were seen once. Sequencing was carried out using PBMCs. The receptors shown here come from a man aged 40-49 years in good health and CMV-seronegative.

The chain employs TRBV28 and TRBJ2-7, with 9 bases lining up with TRBD1. Germline V gives CDR1 MDHEN, CDR2 SYDVKM. The junction had 11 bases not matched to a gene; V was cut back by 6 bases and J by 5 bases. This CDR3 is 15 amino acids long. CDR3 sequence: CASRQWGTGNDEQYF. The DNA for the CDR3 is TGTGCCAGCAGACAGTGGGGGACAGGGAATGACGAGCAGTACTTC.

The genes are TRBV28 and TRBJ2-7; tentatively, D is TRBD1 (7 bases). The CDR3 consists of 14 residues. The V end lost 3 bases, the J end lost 3 bases, and 12 bases lay between the germline ends. Per the germline V gene, CDR1 is MDHEN and CDR2 is SYDVKM. The CDR3 sequence is CASSFPGGFYEQYF. CDR3 DNA: TGTGCCAGCAGTTTTCCAGGGGGGTTCTACGAGCAGTACTTC.

V gene TRBV7-9 combines with J gene TRBJ2-1, with 13 nucleotides matching TRBD2. The length of the CDR3 is 14 residues. Germline V gives CDR1 SEHNR, CDR2 FQNEAQ (reference sequence). Trimming removed 4 bases from V and 8 bases from J; junction bases left unmatched: 2. The CDR3 coding sequence is TGTGCCAGCAGCTATGGACTAGCGGGGGATGAGCAGTTCTTC. The encoded protein is CASSYGLAGDEQFF.

Of note for this clone: At one end the junction does not follow the germline gene, possibly because of a read error. The chain is built from TRBV7-7 and TRBJ2-3; a weak D match, TRBD2 (5 bases). The CDR3 is 16 amino acids. Germline CDR1 is SSHAT and CDR2 is FNYEAQ (reference sequence). DNA of the CDR3: TGTGCTAGCAGCTCAGGAGGACCGACTCTCACAGATACGCAGTATTTT. This encodes CASSSGGPTLTDTQYF.

CDR3 protein: CASSSPTGDGEQYF. CDR3 bases: TGTGCCAGCAGCTCACCGACAGGGGACGGGGAGCAGTACTTC. The chain combines TRBV7-9 with TRBJ2-7, with TRBD1 matching 8 bases. J gave up 7 bases and V 4 bases, and 9 bases lay outside the gene matches. The germline gives CDR1 SEHNR, CDR2 FQNEAQ (reference sequence). The CDR3 contains 14 residues.

V gene TRBV19 combines with J gene TRBJ2-7, with TRBD1 matching 7 bases. Germline assignment: CDR1 LNHDA and CDR2 SQIVND (reference sequence). V lost 2 bases to trimming and J lost 5 bases; unmatched junction nucleotides: 9. The CDR3 sequence is 15 residues long. The CDR3 nucleotides read TGTGCCAGTAGTATATTCCGGACAGGAATTGACGAGCAGTACTTC. Translation: CASSIFRTGIDEQYF. Filled out from reference TRBV19 and TRBJ2-7, the complete variable domain reads DGGITQSPKYLFRKEGQNVTLSCEQNLNHDAMYWYRQDPGQGLRLIYYSQIVNDFQKGDIAEGYSVSREKKESFPLTVTSAQKNPTAFYLCASSIFRTGIDEQYFGPGTRLTVT.

The gene calls are TRBV28 and TRBJ1-4, with D unclear. Per germline, CDR1 MDHEN and CDR2 SYDVKM. The V and J ends lost 5 bases and 0 bases respectively, with 10 bases between them. This CDR3 comprises 15 residues. The CDR3 spells CASSPWAATNEKLFF. The CDR3 coding sequence is TGTGCCAGCAGTCCCTGGGCAGCAACTAATGAAAAACTGTTTTTT. Combining the CDR3 with reference TRBV28 and TRBJ1-4 gives the whole variable domain DVKVTQSSRYLVKRTGEKVFLECVQDMDHENMFWYRQDPGLGLRLIYFSYDVKMKEKGDIPEGYSVSREKKERFSLILESASTNQTSMYLCASSPWAATNEKLFFGSGTQLSVL.

This rearrangement joins TRBV6-6 to TRBJ2-3; 8 positions agree with TRBD2. Per germline, CDR1 MNHNY and CDR2 SVGAGI (reference sequence). Germline trimming cut 0 bases from V and 5 bases from J; bases unmatched to any gene: 7. The CDR3 covers 16 residues. DNA of the CDR3: TGTGCCAGCAGTTACTCTTCGGGGGGGGCGGGAGATACGCAGTATTTT. It specifies CASSYSSGGAGDTQYF.

The genes are TRBV30 and TRBJ1-1, with 7 bases identical to TRBD1. Germline lookup yields CDR1 GTSNPN and CDR2 SVGIG (reference sequence). The CDR3 is made up of 14 amino acids. With V trimmed by 0 bases and J by 5 bases, 6 bases remained unmatched. This chain's CDR3 is CAWSVWQGGTEAFF. The CDR3 nucleotides are TGTGCCTGGAGTGTTTGGCAGGGGGGAACTGAAGCTTTCTTT.

CDR3 loop: CASSSGYSNQPQHF. The CDR3 DNA is TGTGCCAGCAGTTCCGGGTATAGCAATCAGCCCCAGCATTTT. The V gene is TRBV28, the J gene TRBJ1-5; no reliable D call. V was clipped by 4 bases and J by 0 bases, with 7 bases between them. Germline-derived CDR1 and CDR2 are MDHEN and SYDVKM. The CDR3 loop spans 14 amino acids. The variable domain in full, with the rest retrieved from reference TRBV28 and TRBJ1-5, is DVKVTQSSRYLVKRTGEKVFLECVQDMDHENMFWYRQDPGLGLRLIYFSYDVKMKEKGDIPEGYSVSREKKERFSLILESASTNQTSMYLCASSSGYSNQPQHFGDGTRLSIL.

The V gene is TRBV28, the J gene TRBJ2-1; perhaps TRBD2 as D (6 bases). The CDR3 has 17 amino acids. Germline lookup yields CDR1 MDHEN and CDR2 SYDVKM. Between the trimmed V and J ends, which lost 4 bases and 0 bases, there was a span of 16 bases. CDR3 region: CASSSGSAGSSYNEQFF. CDR3 nucleotides: TGTGCCAGCAGTTCTGGGTCTGCGGGAAGCTCCTACAATGAGCAGTTCTTC.

The rearrangement links TRBV5-1 to TRBJ2-5, with D unresolved. Germline lookup yields CDR1 SGHRS and CDR2 YFSETQ. This CDR3 region has 13 residues. V was trimmed by 0 bases and J by 4 bases, leaving 7 bases between them. CDR3 bases: TGCGCCAGCAGCTTGGCCTTATCAGAGACCCAGTACTTC. Protein: CASSLALSETQYF.